These 25 T cell receptor beta chains were all obtained from the same sample, sequenced in a study of T cell repertoires in cytomegalovirus infection. TCRdb reprocessed the reads with MiXCR, giving one entry per CDR3 protein. The sample carries under 200,000 distinct CDR3 sequences, 15% to 20% recorded once. The source material was CD8+ T cells from PBMCs. These TCRs come from a human donor in good health (CMV status not recorded). Some clones in this sample may be carry-over from other donors' samples.

The chain combines TRBV27 with TRBJ2-1, with a possible D match to TRBD2 (6 bases). The length of the CDR3 is 14 residues. Germline CDR1 is MNHEY and CDR2 is SMNVEV (reference sequence). V was cut by 2 bases and J by 7 bases, with 12 bases left in between. The CDR3 sequence: CASSLGGARNEQFF. In nucleotides, the CDR3 is TGTGCCAGCAGTTTAGGAGGGGCTCGGAATGAGCAGTTCTTC.

This clonotype was seen only a few times. V is TRBV7-6 and J is TRBJ2-1, with TRBD2 matching 11 bases. The V and J ends lost 1 base and 0 bases, in that order; junction bases with no gene match: 8. CDR3 length equals 19 residues. Per germline, CDR1 SGHVS and CDR2 FNYEAQ. The CDR3 DNA is TGTGCCAGCAGCTTAGGAGGGACTAGCGGCCCGAGCTCCTACAATGAGCAGTTCTTC. Protein product: CASSLGGTSGPSSYNEQFF.

The genes are TRBV12-3 or TRBV12-4 and TRBJ2-7; maybe TRBD1 (6 bases). V was pared by 3 bases and J by 6 bases, with 15 bases between. CDR3 length: 14 residues. CDR3 in amino acids: CASSFRSRGLEQYF. Written as DNA, the CDR3 is TGTGCCAGCAGTTTCCGCTCCAGGGGCCTCGAGCAGTACTTC.

This clonotype was seen a handful of times. The chain has TRBV29-1 and TRBJ2-3; no firm D call. The CDR3 contains 14 residues. V gave up 0 bases and J gave up 4 bases, with 11 bases separating them. Germline V gene sequence: CDR1 SQVTM, CDR2 ANQGSEA. CDR3 amino acids: CSVEDSALADTQYF. The DNA of the CDR3 is TGCAGCGTTGAAGATTCGGCTTTGGCAGATACGCAGTATTTT.

This clonotype was detected only a few times. The chain joins TRBV5-6 to TRBJ1-1; 8 bases line up with TRBD1. Germline V gives CDR1 SGHDT, CDR2 YYEEEE. Trimming took 4 bases from V and 11 from J; bases not matched to a gene: 10. The CDR3 is made up of 13 amino acids. The CDR3 DNA reads as TGTGCCAGCAGCCCCGGACAGGGTGGTTATGCTTTCTTT. Translating gives CASSPGQGGYAFF.

This chain uses TRBV9 with TRBJ2-2; no reliable D call. Germline V gene sequence: CDR1 SGDLS, CDR2 YYNGEE. The V and J ends lost 1 base and 6 bases respectively, with 1 base between them. The CDR3 runs 11 residues. The CDR3 DNA sequence: TGTGCCAGCAGCGTACCCGGGGAGCTGTTTTTT. It encodes CASSVPGELFF.

This chain connects TRBV6-6 to TRBJ1-1; D is uncertain. The germline V gene encodes CDR1 MNHNY and CDR2 SVGAGI (reference sequence). This CDR3 spans 14 amino acids. Trimming removed 6 bases at V and 3 bases at J, with 14 bases between. CDR3: CASSRTSYHTEAFF. The CDR3 DNA follows: TGTGCCAGCAGCCGGACTTCTTATCACACTGAAGCTTTCTTT.

The genes are TRBV19 and TRBJ2-1, with a tentative D call TRBD1 (6 bases). CDR1 is LNHDA and CDR2 is SQIVND in the germline V gene (reference sequence). This CDR3 comprises 15 residues. Trimming took off 3 bases at V and 1 base at J, with 10 bases between the two ends. The CDR3 DNA reads TGTGCCAGTAGTATGGTCAGGGGATCCTACAATGAGCAGTTCTTC. Translated, it gives CASSMVRGSYNEQFF. Complete variable domain (other parts from reference TRBV19 and TRBJ2-1): DGGITQSPKYLFRKEGQNVTLSCEQNLNHDAMYWYRQDPGQGLRLIYYSQIVNDFQKGDIAEGYSVSREKKESFPLTVTSAQKNPTAFYLCASSMVRGSYNEQFFGPGTRLTVL.

The V and J genes are TRBV12-3 or TRBV12-4 and TRBJ1-1; no clear D. The CDR3 covers 10 residues. V was shortened by 6 bases and J by 8 bases, with 7 bases between the two germline ends. CDR3 nucleotides: TGTGCCAGCAGCGGGATAGAAGCTTTCTTT. This translates into CASSGIEAFF.

The sample holds a few counts of this clonotype. The J gene is TRBJ2-7, the V gene TRBV7-8; D is perhaps TRBD1 or TRBD2 (5 bases each). Trimming removed 5 bases from V and 5 bases from J, with 13 bases in between. The CDR3 contains 13 residues. Germline CDR1 is SGHVS and CDR2 is FQNEAQ. CDR3 nucleotide sequence: TGTGCCAGCAGCATAGGCCTGGGGGACGAGCAGTACTTC. This gives the protein CASSIGLGDEQYF.

J is TRBJ2-5 and V is TRBV20-1; the D gene is possibly TRBD1 (8 bases). Deletions cut 2 bases from V and 5 bases from J, with 33 bases between. CDR3 length equals 20 residues. Germline V lookup: CDR1 DFQATT, CDR2 SNEGSKA (reference sequence). The CDR3 region is CSARPLDREASGTLRETQYF. CDR3 nucleotide sequence: TGCAGTGCTAGACCCCTGGACAGGGAGGCTAGCGGAACCCTACGCGAGACCCAGTACTTC.

The V and J genes are TRBV10-3 and TRBJ2-7; 11 bases map to TRBD2. With 0 bases clipped from V and 0 bases from J, the junction kept 10 bases outside the gene matches. The germline V gene encodes CDR1 ENHRY and CDR2 SYGVKD. This CDR3 region has 19 residues. Here the CDR3 reads CAISESGTSGQPFSYEQYF. CDR3 in DNA: TGTGCCATCAGTGAGTCGGGGACTAGCGGACAACCTTTCTCCTACGAGCAGTACTTC.

The V call is TRBV6-6, the J call TRBJ2-1; TRBD2 aligns across 8 bases. The CDR3 runs 17 residues. With V trimmed by 3 bases and J by 0 bases, 7 bases remained unmatched. Germline CDR1 is MNHNY and CDR2 is SVGAGI (reference sequence). CDR3 region: CASSYYRAGDSYNEQFF. The CDR3 region has the DNA TGTGCCAGCAGTTATTATCGAGCGGGGGACTCCTACAATGAGCAGTTCTTC.

This clonotype was picked up a small number of times. The CDR3 bases are TGTGCCAGCAGCCCTGGACGGTACGATGGCTACACCTTC. Translated, it gives CASSPGRYDGYTF. This sequence joins TRBV7-9 and TRBJ1-2, with D unclear. Germline-derived CDR1 and CDR2 are SEHNR and FQNEAQ (reference sequence). Trimming removed 5 bases from V and 6 bases from J, with 13 bases in between. CDR3 length: 13 residues.

DNA for the CDR3: TGCGCCAGCAGCCAAGATCCGAGATCCGGCAATGAGCAGTTCTTC. Translating gives CASSQDPRSGNEQFF. The chain employs TRBV4-1 and TRBJ2-1; D gene uncertain. The CDR3 consists of 15 residues. Germline CDR1 MGHRA, CDR2 YSYEKL. V was clipped by 0 bases and J by 6 bases, with 12 bases between them.

This sequence joins TRBV6-2 or TRBV6-3 and TRBJ1-2; possible D gene TRBD1, 6 bases. Germline V CDR1 and CDR2: MNHEY, SVGEGT. Between the trimmed V and J ends, which lost 7 bases and 8 bases, there was a span of 17 bases. The CDR3 sequence is 13 residues long. The CDR3 region is CASIGHREHGYTF. DNA for the CDR3: TGTGCCAGCATCGGACACAGGGAGCACGGCTACACCTTC.

This chain links TRBV6-5 with TRBJ2-1; the match to TRBD1 covers 9 bases. There are 16 residues in the CDR3. Germline V gene sequence: CDR1 MNHEY, CDR2 SVGAGI. The junction had 7 bases not matched to a gene; V was cut back by 0 bases and J by 7 bases. The CDR3 sequence: CASSYSRDRVGNEQFF. CDR3 bases: TGTGCCAGCAGTTACTCCCGGGACAGGGTAGGAAATGAGCAGTTCTTC.

This clonotype has only a few counts. The gene calls are TRBV6-5 and TRBJ1-1; 11 nucleotides align to TRBD1. The CDR3 runs 16 residues. V shed 5 bases and J 5 bases; nucleotides not matched to a gene: 10. Germline CDR1 reads MNHEY; CDR2 reads SVGAGI. CDR3 DNA sequence: TGTGCCAGCAGTCGTTGGGACAGGGGGTTGGGGACTGAAGCTTTCTTT. Its protein is CASSRWDRGLGTEAFF.

Only a few counts were recorded for this clonotype. The chain uses TRBV29-1 and TRBJ2-7; D is unresolved. Germline CDR1 SQVTM, CDR2 ANQGSEA. V gave up 4 bases and J gave up 4 bases, with 11 bases separating them. There are 12 residues in the CDR3. This CDR3 reads CSVAHSVYEQYF. The CDR3 DNA reads TGCAGCGTTGCTCACAGTGTGTACGAGCAGTACTTC.

The chain links TRBV12-3 or TRBV12-4 to TRBJ2-1; a weak D match, TRBD2 (7 bases). The germline V and J ends were trimmed by 6 bases and 7 bases, with 16 bases remaining between them. This CDR3 is built from 14 residues. This CDR3 reads CASSPGGAGNEQFF. The CDR3 coding sequence is TGTGCCAGCAGCCCTGGGGGGGCGGGGAATGAGCAGTTCTTC.

This clonotype was detected only a few times. The V gene is TRBV11-2, the J gene TRBJ2-1; the match to TRBD2 covers 7 bases. This CDR3 is 15 amino acids long. Germline assignment: CDR1 SGHAT and CDR2 FQNNGV. With 5 bases clipped from V and 5 bases from J, the junction kept 9 bases outside the gene matches. The CDR3 spells CASSPRRSGNNEQFF. The DNA for the CDR3 is TGTGCCAGCAGCCCCCGGCGGAGCGGGAACAATGAGCAGTTCTTC.

The chain has TRBV7-9 and TRBJ1-6; D is undetermined. With 4 bases removed from V and 5 bases from J, the gap between germline ends came to 12 bases. CDR1 and CDR2 from the germline V gene are SEHNR and FQNEAQ (reference sequence). This CDR3 is built from 15 residues. The CDR3 here is CASSSLSGDNSPLHF. The DNA for the CDR3 is TGTGCCAGCAGCTCCCTAAGCGGGGATAATTCACCCCTCCACTTT.

This clonotype has just a few counts. The rearrangement links TRBV6-2 or TRBV6-3 to TRBJ2-7, with D tentatively TRBD1 (5 bases). Germline-derived CDR1 and CDR2 are MNHEY and SVGEGT. V lost 0 bases to trimming and J lost 4 bases, with 13 bases between them. This CDR3 is 15 amino acids long. CDR3 bases: TGTGCCAGCAGTTACTCGAAAAATAGGGGTTACGAGCAGTACTTC. Amino acids: CASSYSKNRGYEQYF.

This clonotype was seen a handful of times. This chain joins TRBV7-3 and TRBJ2-4; D is possibly TRBD2 (6 bases). CDR3 length: 15 amino acids. Germline loops: CDR1 SGHTA, CDR2 FQGTGA. Trimming cost V 3 bases and J 0 bases, with 9 bases left between them. The CDR3 region has the DNA TGTGCCAGCAGCTTGGGACTGGGAGCCAAAAACATTCAGTACTTC. Its translation: CASSLGLGAKNIQYF.

The chain joins TRBV27 to TRBJ2-1; D is unresolved. The CDR3 has 13 residues. CDR1 MNHEY and CDR2 SMNVEV come from the germline V gene (reference sequence). The germline V and J ends were trimmed by 3 bases and 10 bases, with 13 bases remaining between them. The CDR3 DNA sequence: TGTGCCAGCAGTTTGCTCTTCGAAGAGGAGCAGTTCTTC. The encoded protein is CASSLLFEEEQFF.